This TCR beta chain appears in the sequencing data of a study of blood T cell repertoires in COVID-19. Study details: Samples of COVID-19 (acute and convalescent) were obtained from the United States, Italy and Spain. T cells, B-cell-depleted T cells, or PBMCs provided the cDNA or gDNA that served as material.

In the original processing: Estimates of nucleated cell counts were drawn from the amplification of reference gene primers. TCRdb keeps only in-frame clones here, not all; method: immunoSEQ multiplex PCR. V and J calls and clone size are given by that table; D and trimming were obtained from the DNA. Of about 240,000 clones listed, approximately 86% are singletons. The receptor was isolated from a woman between 65 and 79 years old with active or convalescent COVID-19. The sequenced material came from peripheral blood.

The CDR3 here is CASSTGTGGTPLHF. The DNA of the CDR3 is TGTGCCAGCAGCACCGGGACAGGGGGGACACCCCTCCACTTT. V and J are TRBV5-8 and TRBJ1-6; 11 bases are shared with TRBD1. The CDR3 length is 14 residues. The V gene end was trimmed by 4 bases and the J gene end by 11 bases; junction bases not matched to a gene: 5. Germline V lookup: CDR1 SGHTS, CDR2 YDEGEE. Combining the CDR3 with reference TRBV5-8 and TRBJ1-6 gives the whole variable domain EAGVTQSPTHLIKTRGQQATLRCSPISGHTSVYWYQQALGLGLQFLLWYDEGEERNRGNFPPRFSGRQFPNYSSELNVNALELEDSALYLCASSTGTGGTPLHFGNGTRLTVT.